This T cell receptor beta chain was obtained from a study of T-cell reconstitution after alpha-beta-depleted transplantation in children. This clonotype was counted ten times or more. As yet, its antigen is unknown. The ends were cut back, 3 bases at V and 0 bases at J, with 8 bases in the middle. Germline V lookup: CDR1 DFQATT, CDR2 SNEGSKA (reference sequence). This CDR3 is built from 14 residues. General observations from the study: As was reported, about two months after transplant, alpha-beta T cells came from several hundred expanded graft clones. At one year after transplant, newly produced T cells mostly accounted for T-cell counts and diversity.

TCRbeta library construction was performed incorporating unique molecular identifiers. MiXCR, applied by TCRdb to the PCR reads, yields one record per CDR3 protein. The sample comprises approximately 500,000 distinct CDR3 sequences, more than 9% of which are singletons, and around 2% rests with the top ten. The J gene is TRBJ2-2, the V gene TRBV20-1; tentatively, D is TRBD2 (5 bases). The sample in question was PBMCs, obtained before TCRalphabeta/CD19-depleted stem cell transplant. The sequence derives from a child aged 2 to 10 with inherited bone marrow failure, due to receive a stem cell transplant. The CDR3 reads CSARQDSNTGELFF. The CDR3 coding sequence is TGCAGTGCTAGGCAGGACTCGAACACCGGGGAGCTGTTTTTT.